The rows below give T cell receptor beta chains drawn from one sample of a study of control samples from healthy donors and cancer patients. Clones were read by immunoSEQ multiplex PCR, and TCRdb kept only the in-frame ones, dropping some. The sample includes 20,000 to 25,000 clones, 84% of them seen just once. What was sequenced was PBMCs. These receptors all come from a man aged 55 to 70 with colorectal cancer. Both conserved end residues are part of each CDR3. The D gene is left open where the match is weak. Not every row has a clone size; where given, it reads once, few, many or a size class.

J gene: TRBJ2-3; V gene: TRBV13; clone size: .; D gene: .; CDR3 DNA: TGTGCCAGCAGCTTACCGGGACCACTCATTACCGATACGCAGTATTTT; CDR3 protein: CASSLPGPLITDTQYF
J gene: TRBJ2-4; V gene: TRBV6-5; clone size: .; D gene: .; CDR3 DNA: TGTGCCAGCAGTTACTCTGCAGACAAAAACATTCAGTACTTC; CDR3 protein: CASSYSADKNIQYF
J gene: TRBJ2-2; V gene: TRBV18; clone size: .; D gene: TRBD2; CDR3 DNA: TGTGCCAGCTCACGATCCGGGACTAGCAGCACCGGGGAGCTGTTTTTT; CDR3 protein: CASSRSGTSSTGELFF
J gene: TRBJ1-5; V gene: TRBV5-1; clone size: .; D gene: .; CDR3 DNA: TGCGCCAGCAGCCCAACAGGGATAAGCAATCAGCCCCAGCATTTT; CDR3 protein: CASSPTGISNQPQHF
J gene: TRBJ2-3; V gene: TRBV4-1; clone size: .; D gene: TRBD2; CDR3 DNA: TGCGCCAGCAGCCCTAGAGGGGCAAGCGGGGCTACAGATACGCAGTATTTT; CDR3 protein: CASSPRGASGATDTQYF
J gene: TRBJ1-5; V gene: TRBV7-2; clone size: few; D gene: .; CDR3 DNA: TGTGCCAGCAGCTTAGAAGTCGGGTTTGGAAATCAGCCCCAGCATTTT; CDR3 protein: CASSLEVGFGNQPQHF
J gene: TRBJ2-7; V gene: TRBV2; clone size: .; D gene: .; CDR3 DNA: TGTGCCAGCAGTGGGGGTGGCGACGAGCAGTACTTC; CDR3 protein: CASSGGGDEQYF
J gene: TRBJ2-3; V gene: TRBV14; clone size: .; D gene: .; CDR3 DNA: TGTGCCAGCAGCCAAGTAGGAACTAGGGGGTTTGGAGCAGATACGCAGTATTTT; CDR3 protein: CASSQVGTRGFGADTQYF
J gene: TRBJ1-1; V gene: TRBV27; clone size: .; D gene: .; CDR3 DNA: TGTGCCAGCAGTTTCGGGGGAACCCACACTGAAGCTTTCTTT; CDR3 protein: CASSFGGTHTEAFF
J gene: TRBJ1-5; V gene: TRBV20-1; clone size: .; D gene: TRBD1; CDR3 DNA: TGCAGTGCTAGTAGGGACAGGGTCAATCAGCCCCAGCATTTT; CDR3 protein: CSASRDRVNQPQHF
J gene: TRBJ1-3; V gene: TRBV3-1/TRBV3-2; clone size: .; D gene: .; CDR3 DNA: TGTGCCAGCATCCTGTCAGGGGCTGGAAACACCATATATTTT; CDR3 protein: CASILSGAGNTIYF
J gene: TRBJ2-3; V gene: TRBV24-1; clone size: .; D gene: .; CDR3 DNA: TGTGCCACCCGTAGCACTTCTAGCACAGATACGCAGTATTTT; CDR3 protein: CATRSTSSTDTQYF
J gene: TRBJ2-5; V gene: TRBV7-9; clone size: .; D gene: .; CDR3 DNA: TGTGCCAGCAGCCGACGGGCCGACCAAGAGACCCAGTACTTC; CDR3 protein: CASSRRADQETQYF
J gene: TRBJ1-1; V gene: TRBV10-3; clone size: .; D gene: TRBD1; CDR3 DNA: TGTGCCATCAGCCTAGTTCTTACAGGGGAAACTGAAGCTTTCTTT; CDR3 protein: CAISLVLTGETEAFF
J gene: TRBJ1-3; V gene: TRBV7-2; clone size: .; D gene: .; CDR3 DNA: TGTGCCAGCGGAAAGCCCGGAGGTAACACCATATATTTT; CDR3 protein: CASGKPGGNTIYF
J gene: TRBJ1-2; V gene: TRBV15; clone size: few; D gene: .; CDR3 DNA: TGTGCCACCAGCAGAGATCCCCAGGGCTGGGATGGCTACACCTTC; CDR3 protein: CATSRDPQGWDGYTF
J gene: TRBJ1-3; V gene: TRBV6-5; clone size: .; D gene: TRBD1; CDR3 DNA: TGTGCCAGCAGCTTACAGGGGAATTCTGGAAACACCATATATTTT; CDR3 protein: CASSLQGNSGNTIYF
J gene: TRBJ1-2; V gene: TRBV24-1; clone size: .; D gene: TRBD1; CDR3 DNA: TGTGCCACCAGTGATCAATACAGGGGACGCTACACCTTC; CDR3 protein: CATSDQYRGRYTF
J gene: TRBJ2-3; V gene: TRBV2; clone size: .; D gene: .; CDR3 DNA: TGTGCCAGCAGTGACTTTGGTAGCGATGATACGCAGTATTTT; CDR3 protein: CASSDFGSDDTQYF
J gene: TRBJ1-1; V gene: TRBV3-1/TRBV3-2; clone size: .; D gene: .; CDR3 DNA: TGTGCCAGCAGCCGAAAGTCCGCTGAAGCTTTCTTT; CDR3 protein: CASSRKSAEAFF
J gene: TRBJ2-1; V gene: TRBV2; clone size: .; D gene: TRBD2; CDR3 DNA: TGTGCCAGCAGTCTACATGGCGGGGGATATGAGCAGTTCTTC; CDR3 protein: CASSLHGGGYEQFF
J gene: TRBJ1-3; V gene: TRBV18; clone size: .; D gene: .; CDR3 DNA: TGTGCCAGCTCCCCCGGCGGGGCCAAAGCTGGAAACACCATATATTTT; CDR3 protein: CASSPGGAKAGNTIYF
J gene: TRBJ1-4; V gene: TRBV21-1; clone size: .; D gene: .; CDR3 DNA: TGTGCCAGCAGCAAAGAATTCCGGGACTTTAATGAAAAACTGTTTTTT; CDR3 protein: CASSKEFRDFNEKLFF
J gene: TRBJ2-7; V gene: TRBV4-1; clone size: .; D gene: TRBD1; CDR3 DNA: TGCGCCAGCAGCCATCAGACAGGGGCCCCCTACGAGCAGTACTTC; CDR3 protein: CASSHQTGAPYEQYF
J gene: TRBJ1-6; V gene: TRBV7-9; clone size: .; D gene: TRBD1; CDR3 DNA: TGTGCCAGCAGCTTAGGGGACAGGGGGCTTTCACCCCTCCACTTT; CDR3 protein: CASSLGDRGLSPLHF
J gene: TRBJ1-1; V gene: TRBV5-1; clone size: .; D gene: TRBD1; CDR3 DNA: TGCGCCAGCAGAGATACCGGGACAGGCTCTGAAGCTTTCTTT; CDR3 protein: CASRDTGTGSEAFF
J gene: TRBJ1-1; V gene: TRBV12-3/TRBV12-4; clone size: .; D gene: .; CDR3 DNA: TGTGCCAGCAGTGGGGATAAGGGGACTGAAGCTTTCTTT; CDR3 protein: CASSGDKGTEAFF
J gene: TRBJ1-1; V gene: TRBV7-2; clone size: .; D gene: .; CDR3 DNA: TGTGCCAGCAGCTTTTACGGAGAGAACACTGAAGCTTTCTTT; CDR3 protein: CASSFYGENTEAFF
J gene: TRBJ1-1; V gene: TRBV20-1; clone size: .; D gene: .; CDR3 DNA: TGCAGTGCTAGAATAGTGAATGAAGCTTTCTTT; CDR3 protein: CSARIVNEAFF